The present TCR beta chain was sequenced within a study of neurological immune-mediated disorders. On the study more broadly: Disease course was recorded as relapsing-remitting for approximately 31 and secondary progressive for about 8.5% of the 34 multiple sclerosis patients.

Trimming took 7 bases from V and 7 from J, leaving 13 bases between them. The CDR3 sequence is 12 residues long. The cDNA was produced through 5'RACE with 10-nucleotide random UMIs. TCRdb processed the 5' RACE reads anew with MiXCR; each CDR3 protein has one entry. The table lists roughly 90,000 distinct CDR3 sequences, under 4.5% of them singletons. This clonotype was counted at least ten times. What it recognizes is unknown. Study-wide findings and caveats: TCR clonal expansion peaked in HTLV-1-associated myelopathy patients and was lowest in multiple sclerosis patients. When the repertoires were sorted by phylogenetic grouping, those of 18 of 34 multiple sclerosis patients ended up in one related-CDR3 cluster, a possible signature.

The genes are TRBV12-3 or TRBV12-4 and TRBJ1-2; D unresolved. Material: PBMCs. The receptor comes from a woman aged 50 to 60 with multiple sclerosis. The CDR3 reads CASITTLGGYTF. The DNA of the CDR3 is TGTGCCAGCATCACGACATTAGGTGGCTACACCTTC.